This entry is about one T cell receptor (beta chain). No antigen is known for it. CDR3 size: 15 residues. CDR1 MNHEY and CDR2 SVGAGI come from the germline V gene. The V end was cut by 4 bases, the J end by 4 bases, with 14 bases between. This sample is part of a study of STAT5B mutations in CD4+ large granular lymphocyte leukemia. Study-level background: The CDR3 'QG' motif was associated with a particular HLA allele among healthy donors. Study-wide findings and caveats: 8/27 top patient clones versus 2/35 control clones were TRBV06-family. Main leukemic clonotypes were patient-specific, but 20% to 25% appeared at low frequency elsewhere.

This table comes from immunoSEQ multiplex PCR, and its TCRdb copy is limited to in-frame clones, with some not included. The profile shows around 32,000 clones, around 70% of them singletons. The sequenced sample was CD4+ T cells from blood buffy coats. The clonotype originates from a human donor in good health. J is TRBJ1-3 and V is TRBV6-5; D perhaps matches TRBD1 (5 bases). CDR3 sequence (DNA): TGTGCCAGCAGTTCCTGGTCCAGGGTCGGAAACACCATATATTTT. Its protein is CASSSWSRVGNTIYF.